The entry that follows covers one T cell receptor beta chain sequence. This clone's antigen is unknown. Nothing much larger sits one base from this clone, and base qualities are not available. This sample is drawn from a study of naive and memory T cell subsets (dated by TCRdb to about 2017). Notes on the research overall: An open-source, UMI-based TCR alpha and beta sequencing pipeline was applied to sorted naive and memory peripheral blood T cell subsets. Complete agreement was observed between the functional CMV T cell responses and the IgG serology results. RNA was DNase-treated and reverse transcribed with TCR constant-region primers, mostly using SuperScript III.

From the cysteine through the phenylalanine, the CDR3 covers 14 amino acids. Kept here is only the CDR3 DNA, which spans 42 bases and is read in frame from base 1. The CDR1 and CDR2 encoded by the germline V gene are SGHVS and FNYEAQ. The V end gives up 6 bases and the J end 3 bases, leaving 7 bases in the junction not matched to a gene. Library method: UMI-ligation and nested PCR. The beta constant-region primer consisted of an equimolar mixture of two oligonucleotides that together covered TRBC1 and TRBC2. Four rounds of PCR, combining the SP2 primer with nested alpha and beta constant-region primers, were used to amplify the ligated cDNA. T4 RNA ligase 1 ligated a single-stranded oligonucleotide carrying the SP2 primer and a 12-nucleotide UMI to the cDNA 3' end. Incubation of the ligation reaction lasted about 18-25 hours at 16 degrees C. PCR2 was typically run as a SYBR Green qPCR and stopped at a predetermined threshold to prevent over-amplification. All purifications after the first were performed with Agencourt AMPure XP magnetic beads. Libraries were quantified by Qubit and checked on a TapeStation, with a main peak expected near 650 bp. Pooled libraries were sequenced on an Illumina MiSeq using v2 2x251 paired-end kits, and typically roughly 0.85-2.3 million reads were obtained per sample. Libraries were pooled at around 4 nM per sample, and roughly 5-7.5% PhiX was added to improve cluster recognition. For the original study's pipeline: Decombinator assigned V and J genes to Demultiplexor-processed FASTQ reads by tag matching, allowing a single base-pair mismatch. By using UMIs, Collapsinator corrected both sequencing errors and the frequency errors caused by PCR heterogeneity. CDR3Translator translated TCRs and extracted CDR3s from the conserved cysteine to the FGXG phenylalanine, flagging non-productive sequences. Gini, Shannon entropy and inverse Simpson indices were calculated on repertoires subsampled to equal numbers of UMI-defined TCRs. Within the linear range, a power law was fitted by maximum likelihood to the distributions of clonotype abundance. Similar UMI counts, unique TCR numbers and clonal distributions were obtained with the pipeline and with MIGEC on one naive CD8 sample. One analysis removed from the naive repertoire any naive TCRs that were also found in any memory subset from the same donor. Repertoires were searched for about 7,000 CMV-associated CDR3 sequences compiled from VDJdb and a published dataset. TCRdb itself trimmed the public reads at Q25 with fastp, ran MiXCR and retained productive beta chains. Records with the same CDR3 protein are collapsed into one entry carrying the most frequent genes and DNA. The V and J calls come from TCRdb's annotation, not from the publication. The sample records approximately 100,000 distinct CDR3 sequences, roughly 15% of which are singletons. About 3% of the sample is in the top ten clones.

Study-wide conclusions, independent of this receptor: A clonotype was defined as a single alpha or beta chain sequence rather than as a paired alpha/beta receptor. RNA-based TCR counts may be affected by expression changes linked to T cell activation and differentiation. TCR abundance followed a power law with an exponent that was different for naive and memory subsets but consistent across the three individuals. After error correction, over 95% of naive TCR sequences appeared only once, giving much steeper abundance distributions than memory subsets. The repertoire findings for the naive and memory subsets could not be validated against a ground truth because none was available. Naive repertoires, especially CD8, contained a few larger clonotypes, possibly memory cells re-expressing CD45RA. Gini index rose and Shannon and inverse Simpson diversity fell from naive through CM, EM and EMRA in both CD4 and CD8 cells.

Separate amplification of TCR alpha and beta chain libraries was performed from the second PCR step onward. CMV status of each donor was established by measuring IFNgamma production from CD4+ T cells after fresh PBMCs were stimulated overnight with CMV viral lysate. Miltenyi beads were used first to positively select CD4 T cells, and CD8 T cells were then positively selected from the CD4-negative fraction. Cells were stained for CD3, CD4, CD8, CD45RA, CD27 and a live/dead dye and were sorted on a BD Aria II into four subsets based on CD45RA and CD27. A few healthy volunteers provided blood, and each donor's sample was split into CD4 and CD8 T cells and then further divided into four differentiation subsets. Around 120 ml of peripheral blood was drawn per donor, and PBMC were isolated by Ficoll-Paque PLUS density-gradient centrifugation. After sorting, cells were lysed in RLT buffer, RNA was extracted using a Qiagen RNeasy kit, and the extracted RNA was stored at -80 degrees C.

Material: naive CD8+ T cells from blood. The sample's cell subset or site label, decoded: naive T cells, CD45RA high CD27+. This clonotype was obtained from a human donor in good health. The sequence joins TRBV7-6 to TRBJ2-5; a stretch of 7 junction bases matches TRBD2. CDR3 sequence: CASSSRTSEETQYF. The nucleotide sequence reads TGTGCCAGCAGTTCAAGGACTAGTGAAGAGACCCAGTACTTC. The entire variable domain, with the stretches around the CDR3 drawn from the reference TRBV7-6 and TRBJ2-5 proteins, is GAGVSQSPRYKVTKRGQDVALRCDPISGHVSLYWYRQALGQGPEFLTYFNYEAQQDKSGLPNDRFSAERPEGSISTLTIQRTEQRDSAMYRCASSSRTSEETQYFGPGTRLLVL.